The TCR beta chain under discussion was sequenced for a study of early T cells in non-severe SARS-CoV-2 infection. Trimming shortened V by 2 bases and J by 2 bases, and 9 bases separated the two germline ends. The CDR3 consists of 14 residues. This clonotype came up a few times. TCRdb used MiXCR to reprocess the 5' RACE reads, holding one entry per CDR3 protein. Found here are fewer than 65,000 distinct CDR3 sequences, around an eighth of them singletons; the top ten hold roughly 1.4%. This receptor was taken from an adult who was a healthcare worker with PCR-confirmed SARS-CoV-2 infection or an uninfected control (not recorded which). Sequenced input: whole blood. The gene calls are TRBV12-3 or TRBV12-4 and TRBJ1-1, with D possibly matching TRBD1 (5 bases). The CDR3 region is CASSLLQGNTEAFF. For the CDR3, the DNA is TGTGCCAGCAGTTTACTCCAGGGCAACACTGAAGCTTTCTTT.